A single sample is the source of the 4 T cell receptor beta chains below, sequenced in a study of shared clonotypes between healthy human individuals. Sequencing used immunoSEQ multiplex PCR; TCRdb keeps in-frame clones, though not all of them. The table shows about half a million clones, with around 80% occurring only once. The material sequenced was PBMCs. Receptors originate from a woman aged 35 to 49 in good health. Some clones in this sample may be carry-over from other donors' samples.

The chain is built from TRBV18 and TRBJ2-6; TRBD1 agrees at 8 bases. The CDR3 has 19 residues. V trimming: 4 bases; J trimming: 1 base; junction bases outside the gene matches: 12. Germline assignment: CDR1 KGHSH and CDR2 LQKENI. The CDR3 DNA follows: TGTGCCAGCTCACTTTTGGGACAGGCTCCGCTTTCTGGGGCCAACGTCCTGACTTTC. Translated: CASSLLGQAPLSGANVLTF.

The chain employs TRBV28 and TRBJ2-5; 12 nucleotides align to TRBD1. Looked up from germline, CDR1 is MDHEN and CDR2 is SYDVKM. With 5 bases clipped from V and 5 bases from J, the junction kept 9 bases outside the gene matches. The CDR3 totals 16 residues. The CDR3 is CASSPHGTGGGETQYF. The CDR3 region has the DNA TGTGCCAGCAGTCCCCACGGGACAGGGGGCGGGGAGACCCAGTACTTC. Supplemented by reference TRBV28 and TRBJ2-5, the full variable domain reads DVKVTQSSRYLVKRTGEKVFLECVQDMDHENMFWYRQDPGLGLRLIYFSYDVKMKEKGDIPEGYSVSREKKERFSLILESASTNQTSMYLCASSPHGTGGGETQYFGPGTRLLVL.

The genes are TRBV6-6 and TRBJ1-1, with a weak D call TRBD1 (6 bases). From germline, CDR1 is MNHNY and CDR2 SVGAGI (reference sequence). The germline V and J ends were trimmed by 6 bases and 4 bases, with 18 bases remaining between them. The CDR3 sequence is 15 residues long. The CDR3: CASRVRQASSTEAFF. In nucleotides, the CDR3 is TGTGCCAGCAGGGTCCGACAGGCCTCTAGCACTGAAGCTTTCTTT.

The J gene is TRBJ2-7, the V gene TRBV5-1; perhaps TRBD2 as D (5 bases). This CDR3 region has 17 residues. In germline, CDR1 is SGHRS, CDR2 YFSETQ. Between the trimmed V and J ends, which lost 3 bases and 7 bases, there was a span of 26 bases. The CDR3 bases are TGCGCCAGCAGCTGGACTTACCGGCCACGGGGATCTCGGGAGCAGTACTTC. It translates to CASSWTYRPRGSREQYF. Based on the CDR3 plus reference TRBV5-1 and TRBJ2-7, the full variable domain is KAGVTQTPRYLIKTRGQQVTLSCSPISGHRSVSWYQQTPGQGLQFLFEYFSETQRNKGNFPGRFSGRQFSNSRSEMNVSTLELGDSALYLCASSWTYRPRGSREQYFGPGTRLTVT.